The 5 T cell receptor beta chains in this list originate from one sample, sequenced in a study of circulating and synovial CD4+ cells in juvenile arthritis. The repertoire was sequenced with immunoSEQ multiplex PCR; TCRdb's copy has only in-frame clones and lacks some. The data show around 35,000 clones, nearly 97% seen once. Material for sequencing was CD4+ T cells from blood. The origin of the receptors is a human donor with juvenile idiopathic arthritis.

Worth noting for this clone: The sample has other DNA sequences that encode this CDR3 too. This sequence joins TRBV28 and TRBJ1-1; D remains unclear. The CDR3 runs 15 residues. V dropped 6 bases and J dropped 0 bases, with 14 bases sitting between them. Germline CDR1 reads MDHEN; CDR2 reads SYDVKM. The CDR3 region is CASSLPIDMNTEAFF. Written as DNA, the CDR3 is TGTGCCAGCAGCCTCCCGATAGACATGAACACTGAAGCTTTCTTT. The full variable domain, its missing parts supplied by reference TRBV28 and TRBJ1-1, is DVKVTQSSRYLVKRTGEKVFLECVQDMDHENMFWYRQDPGLGLRLIYFSYDVKMKEKGDIPEGYSVSREKKERFSLILESASTNQTSMYLCASSLPIDMNTEAFFGQGTRLTVV.

The V call is TRBV27, the J call TRBJ2-7, with D hard to call. This CDR3 contains 12 residues. V lost 3 bases, J lost 0 bases, and 3 bases lay in between. Germline values: CDR1 MNHEY, CDR2 SMNVEV (reference sequence). The CDR3 is CASSFLSYEQYF. DNA of the CDR3: TGTGCCAGCAGTTTCCTCTCCTACGAGCAGTACTTC.

The V call is TRBV10-3, the J call TRBJ2-7; the D gene is possibly TRBD1 (5 bases). The CDR3 contains 15 residues. The V end lost 2 bases, the J end lost 3 bases, and 14 bases lay between the germline ends. Per germline, CDR1 ENHRY and CDR2 SYGVKD. The CDR3 loop is CAISERQPYYYEQYF. CDR3 nucleotide sequence: TGTGCCATCAGTGAGAGACAGCCCTACTACTACGAGCAGTACTTC.

V gene TRBV28 combines with J gene TRBJ1-4, with 9 bases aligning to TRBD1. The CDR3 loop spans 16 amino acids. Germline-derived CDR1 and CDR2 are MDHEN and SYDVKM. V shed 5 bases and J 5 bases; nucleotides not matched to a gene: 9. The CDR3 loop reads CASSGQGTGRNEKLFF. CDR3 bases: TGTGCCAGCAGTGGGCAAGGGACAGGGAGGAATGAAAAACTGTTTTTT.

V is TRBV28 and J is TRBJ2-7; 8 bases are a match to TRBD2. Per germline, CDR1 MDHEN and CDR2 SYDVKM. The CDR3 has 15 amino acids. V lost 6 bases, J lost 2 bases, and 9 bases stayed unmatched. CDR3 residues: CASSSSGRHPYEQYF. The CDR3 bases are TGTGCCAGCAGCTCTAGCGGGCGCCATCCCTACGAGCAGTACTTC.